This T cell receptor beta chain was documented in a study of cytomegalovirus exposure and HLA in healthy donors (dated by TCRdb to the late 2010s). Looking at the study overall: According to an earlier analysis of 550 to 750 of the donors, 150 million to 200 million T cells yielded roughly 110 million unique TCR beta sequences and less than 300 Gb of sequence data. An earlier analysis of some 500 of the donors applied high-throughput TCR beta sequencing to assess whether each TCR beta V gene segment acted as functional or pseudogenic. Genome-wide SNP genotypes for about three fifths of the roughly 700 donors were used in a later genetic analysis, which treated that subset as a discovery cohort. Rather than using new phenotypic data, the later analysis identified candidate immune exposures from TCR beta sequences and from how often those sequences occurred across donors. Across 300 to 400 genotyped donors of the cohort, an average of approximately 200,000 unique TCR beta nucleotide sequences per donor were sequenced, and 15% to 20% of those sequences were non-productive. To predict cytomegalovirus infection status, the study combined high-throughput TCR immunosequencing, statistical association of individual TCRs with disease status, and machine learning. In addition to the first cohort of 666 subjects, a separate validation cohort of 130 or so different subjects was used. Donor age, sex, ethnicity and CMV serostatus were compiled alongside the repertoire data. Roughly 5 DR-DQ haplotypes were handled as single units for association and clustering, since linkage in the cohort was strong. HLA typing covered class I and class II loci at four-digit resolution. Among the roughly 400 genotyped donors, more than 70% belonged to the genetic ancestry cluster associated with self-reported Caucasian donors. To study patterns of TCR occurrence, a later analysis re-analyzed previously published TCR beta repertoires from hundreds of donors and added high-resolution HLA genotyping. Using immunosequencing, the study profiled T cell repertoires from 666 subjects and related those repertoires to cytomegalovirus serostatus. An early release that covered about 600 HLA-typed donors contained about 300 gigabases of sequencing data and approximately 85 million unique TCR sequences. The study was designed to test whether signatures of past pathogen exposure could be identified by cataloging public T cell receptors. Typing coverage differed by locus: A, B, C, DRB1 and DQB1 were typed in roughly 629-640 donors, DQA1 in about 500, DPA1 in nearly 610, and DPB1 in just under 480. Every repertoire in the discovery cohort had been generated on one and the same sequencing platform.

On the study overall, not on this receptor specifically: A further reported finding was that TCR beta sequences accurately predicted the HLA-A and HLA-B alleles for most subjects in the first cohort. Because HLA typing was missing for some donors at each locus, association tests included only the typed subset. While some public TCRs were present in many individuals, most TCR sequences turned up only very rarely across donors. In an earlier analysis of approximately 600 of the donors, most TCR beta V segments were observed in productive rearrangements about 90% or about 30% of the time, broadly matching IMGT annotations. In vitro tests confirmed that a few of the cytomegalovirus-associated TCR beta chains recognize cytomegalovirus antigens. Immune exposure information for the cohort was limited to CMV serostatus. An association between a missense DCLRE1C variant and V-gene and J-gene trimming of TCR beta chains was found in a later genetic analysis and replicated in an independent cohort. In a later analysis, the rate of TCR association differed among HLA loci, with DRB1 alleles having the most associated TCRs and HLA-C alleles having the fewest. When HLA alleles, especially DR and DQ, strongly co-occurred, TCR associations were difficult to assign to individual alleles. The sequencing pipeline was judged likely to have produced a cluster of highly shared sequence variants as a technical artifact. In this cohort, only TCR beta chains were sequenced, and detectable features were limited by the absence of alpha or paired-chain data. Correlated functional status among segregating V segments might reflect linkage disequilibrium, but an unknown experimental factor could not be ruled out. In the study, some 180 TCR beta chains were listed as associated with cytomegalovirus. Because counts were too low, some 17 rarely observed V segments, including chromosome 9 orphons, were left out of the earlier analysis of 587 of the donors. According to the authors, the approach could potentially be generalized to other disease states and immunological phenotypes. In a later genetic analysis, fewer N-insertions in productive TCRs were reported among donors in an Asian-associated ancestry cluster than the roughly 700-donor mean. Cytomegalovirus status was reported to be diagnosed by the classifier with high specificity and sensitivity in both the original and validation cohorts. Several of the top co-occurrence clusters appeared to be linked to parvovirus B19, influenza, CMV and Epstein-Barr virus, according to a later analysis. Roughly uniform sequencing depth across donors was assumed in presence/absence analyses, although this assumption may not hold. In a later analysis, 16,951 TCR beta sequences were associated with specific HLA alleles at a false discovery rate of 0.05. In a later analysis, most CMV-associated TCR beta chains were found to appear HLA-restricted, with HLA associations seemingly driven largely by CMV exposure. Compared with equally common non-associated chains, HLA-associated TCR beta chains in a later analysis were more clonally expanded and had lower generation probabilities.

The cohort comprised more than 550 healthy bone marrow donors. Cohort members were all nominally healthy when sampled, although unrecorded immune exposures were likely present. The donor tested CMV seropositive, placing the donor among the 250 to 350 seropositive members of the cohort. A peripheral blood sample was collected from each donor, and TCR beta sequencing was performed on peripheral blood mononuclear cells. The Qiagen DNeasy Blood Extraction Kit was used to extract genomic DNA from the blood cell samples. Libraries were made using the immunoSEQ multiplex PCR assay. A mixture of 60 forward primers for TCR Vbeta segments and 13 reverse primers for TCR Jbeta segments was used in the multiplex PCR. The CDR3 region of rearranged TCR beta genes was amplified from genomic DNA with a multiplex PCR assay. The amplified TCR beta libraries were sequenced on the Illumina HiSeq System as 87-base-pair reads. As for how the authors treated the data: Across the 600 to 700 repertoires, a later analysis counted about 81 million unique TCR beta chains, roughly 11 million of which were shared by at least two donors. Raw reads were error-corrected and collapsed into unique sequences by a nearest-neighbor algorithm in which closely related sequences were merged to remove PCR and sequencing errors. To assign V, D and J gene segments, CDR3 sequences were aligned to IMGT reference sequences. For a sequence to be retained, at least a six-nucleotide match to both a V gene segment and a J gene segment was required. Rearrangements were called productive when the CDR3 lacked stop codons and stayed in frame with V and J; all others were non-productive. CDR3 was defined according to IMGT convention as the region running from the second conserved V-encoded cysteine to the conserved J-encoded phenylalanine. In an earlier analysis of around 540 of the donors, sequences lacking an unambiguous match to a single V gene segment were excluded. An earlier analysis of a few hundred of the donors called V segments functional above 56.7% productive rearrangements and segregating when the between-donor standard deviation exceeded 5%. A statistical classification framework was developed to diagnose cytomegalovirus status using the catalog of TCR beta chain sequences. V and J gene assignment, in a later analysis, came from comparing TCR nucleotide sequences with IMGT/GENE-DB human TR gene sequences. In a later analysis, CDR3 sequences and most-parsimonious VDJ recombination scenarios were assigned using the TCRdist pipeline. A later analysis defined each TCR beta chain by its CDR3 amino acid sequence plus V-gene family, and excluded reads lacking a unique V-gene family. A later analysis removed 550 to 650 highly shared, low-generation-probability nucleotide sequences to deal with suspected cross-contamination and a sequencing artifact. For each public chain, a later analysis derived a clonal expansion index from normalized ranks of inferred template counts within each repertoire. A later analysis computed generation probabilities with a VDJ recombination model fitted to out-of-frame rearrangements, and checked the results against IGoR. In a later analysis, hypergeometric tests were used to score TCR-TCR, TCR-HLA and TCR-CMV co-occurrence, with a repertoire-size bias correction applied to TCR pairs. In a later analysis, false discovery rates were estimated by permuting HLA or CMV assignments 20 times. In a later analysis, co-occurring TCRs were grouped using DBSCAN, with TCRdist sequence similarity added in when clustering inside HLA-allele-positive subsets. Repertoires with fewer than 30,000 or more than 120,000 public chains, plus five repertoires with anomalous nucleotide sharing, were excluded from co-occurrence clustering. Sourced from immuneACCESS, this table was stored by TCRdb with only in-frame sequences that have V and J called. A share of the clones is absent; for the studies checked, an unresolved V gene accounts for under half, and the remainder has no known explanation. Clonal size and the V and J genes are those of that table, whereas D and trimming came from the DNA. In this sample the table shows approximately 170,000 clones, just over 70% of which occur a single time. Roughly 4.5% of the sample lies in the top ten.

This clone was detected only a few times. Which antigen it targets is not known. No base qualities exist here, and no much larger clone lies one base off it. Sequenced: PBMCs. The receptor was isolated from a man between 18 and 29 years old in good health and CMV-seropositive.

The DNA sequence is given as TGTGCCAGCAGCTTGATGTCGCTAGCGGGGATGAATGAGCAGTTCTTC. It specifies CASSLMSLAGMNEQFF. The chain joins TRBV11-2 to TRBJ2-1, with 9 middle bases fitting TRBD2. The germline V gene gives CDR1 as SGHAT and CDR2 as FQNNGV. The CDR3, from cysteine to phenylalanine, totals 16 residues. Only the CDR3 part of the read is kept: 48 bases, read in frame from the first base. V ends up 3 bases short and J 7 bases short, with an unmatched junction base count of 10.